This T cell receptor beta chain was profiled in a study of blood T cell repertoires in COVID-19. Overall study context: The origin of the acute and convalescent COVID-19 samples was the United States, Italy and Spain. T cells, B-cell-depleted T cells, or PBMCs supplied cDNA or gDNA.

In the authors' methods: Quantification of nucleated cells was approximated via reference gene primer amplification. Assay: immunoSEQ multiplex PCR; the TCRdb copy retains only in-frame clones and omits some. V and J calls and clone size are those listed in that table; D and trimming were worked out from the DNA. The profile shows roughly 670,000 clones, 85% to 90% of them singletons. The ends were cut back, 5 bases at V and 1 base at J, with 4 bases in the middle. This CDR3 is 12 amino acids long. Germline CDR1 reads MNHEY; CDR2 reads SMNVEV (reference sequence). Sequencing was done on a sample of peripheral blood. The receptor's source is a woman between 18 and 29 years old with acute or convalescent COVID-19. The chain has TRBV27 and TRBJ2-3; D not resolved. The CDR3 region has the DNA TGTGCCAGCAGTCCTCGCACAGATACGCAGTATTTT. Its protein product is CASSPRTDTQYF.